A selection of T cell receptor beta chains follows, all from one sample in a study of T cell responses to AZD1222 COVID-19 vaccine. Clones were read by immunoSEQ multiplex PCR, and TCRdb kept only the in-frame ones, dropping some. The profile shows about 88,000 clones, over 75% of them singletons. Sequenced here: peripheral blood, sampled 28 days after the second AZD1222 dose. The receptors here all came from an adult who received the AZD1222 COVID-19 vaccine. Each CDR3 is given with its conserved first and last residue. Each record gives: CDR3 protein, CDR3 DNA, clone size, J gene, V gene, D gene. The D gene is left open where the match is weak. Size values are once, few and many counts, or a class for expanded clones, and some rows have none.

CDR3: CASSVQGAGTGELFF
DNA: TGTGCCAGCAGCGTGCAGGGGGCTGGGACCGGGGAGCTGTTTTTT
size: -
J: TRBJ2-2
V: TRBV9
D: TRBD1

CDR3: CASSQGRQGLSGYTF
DNA: TGTGCCAGCAGCCAAGGGCGACAGGGATTAAGTGGCTACACCTTC
size: -
J: TRBJ1-2
V: TRBV3-1/TRBV3-2
D: TRBD1

CDR3: CASSESMGGPYGYTF
DNA: TGCGCCAGCAGTGAGTCGATGGGGGGTCCCTATGGCTACACCTTC
size: -
J: TRBJ1-2
V: TRBV10-1
D: -

CDR3: CASSRGRDGEAFF
DNA: TGTGCCAGCAGTCGGGGACGGGACGGTGAAGCTTTCTTT
size: -
J: TRBJ1-1
V: TRBV6-5
D: -

CDR3: CASRALDRNNQPQHF
DNA: TGTGCCAGTAGGGCGCTCGACAGGAACAATCAGCCCCAGCATTTT
size: -
J: TRBJ1-5
V: TRBV19
D: -

CDR3: CASSDRGLSYEQYF
DNA: TGCGCCAGCAGCGACAGGGGCCTTAGCTACGAGCAGTACTTC
size: once
J: TRBJ2-7
V: TRBV10-2
D: TRBD1

CDR3: CASLPTGTLLGNEQFF
DNA: TGTGCCAGTCTACCGACGGGGACACTCTTGGGGAATGAGCAGTTCTTC
size: -
J: TRBJ2-1
V: TRBV19
D: -

CDR3: CASSGGSFPTNEKLFF
DNA: TGCGCCAGCAGCGGGGGTTCTTTTCCAACTAATGAAAAACTGTTTTTT
size: -
J: TRBJ1-4
V: TRBV5-1
D: -

CDR3: CASSLQGARYYGYTF
DNA: TGTGCCAGCAGTCTCCAGGGGGCGCGGTACTATGGCTACACCTTC
size: -
J: TRBJ1-2
V: TRBV28
D: TRBD1

CDR3: CASSSFIGYTF
DNA: TGTGCCAGCAGCTCTTTTATAGGCTACACCTTC
size: -
J: TRBJ1-2
V: TRBV11-2
D: -

CDR3: CASMDIQETQYF
DNA: TGTGCCAGTATGGACATCCAAGAGACCCAGTACTTC
size: -
J: TRBJ2-5
V: TRBV19
D: -

CDR3: CASSTTGGGHEKLFF
DNA: TGTGCCAGCAGTACAACAGGGGGAGGCCATGAAAAACTGTTTTTT
size: -
J: TRBJ1-4
V: TRBV6-5
D: TRBD1

CDR3: CASSQGRSYEQYF
DNA: TGTGCCAGTAGTCAGGGCCGGTCTTACGAGCAGTACTTC
size: -
J: TRBJ2-7
V: TRBV19
D: -

CDR3: CASGTSGIQETQYF
DNA: TGTGCCAGCGGGACTAGCGGCATCCAAGAGACCCAGTACTTC
size: -
J: TRBJ2-5
V: TRBV19
D: TRBD2

CDR3: CASSLIGQTQETQYF
DNA: TGTGCCAGCAGCTTAATCGGACAGACCCAAGAGACCCAGTACTTC
size: -
J: TRBJ2-5
V: TRBV7-8
D: -

CDR3: CASSVASTVSYNEQFF
DNA: TGTGCCAGCAGCGTAGCCTCAACGGTAAGCTACAATGAGCAGTTCTTC
size: -
J: TRBJ2-1
V: TRBV9
D: -

CDR3: CASSLALVGRGEQYF
DNA: TGTGCCAGCAGCTTAGCGCTAGTAGGAAGGGGCGAGCAGTACTTC
size: -
J: TRBJ2-7
V: TRBV7-9
D: -